Below, one TCR beta chain is given with its context. What antigen it recognizes has not been identified. Per-base quality was not reported, and no clone a single base away is much larger than it. Peripheral blood CD8+ and CD4+ T cells from healthy donors, Susac syndrome patients and multiple sclerosis patients were profiled by high-throughput TCR beta sequencing. Multiple sclerosis controls were treatment-naive patients with stable or active relapsing-remitting disease fulfilling revised McDonald criteria. CD8+ TEMRA cells were enriched by FACS, while bulk CD8+ and CD4+ T cells were purified by magnetic negative isolation. Blood was drawn into EDTA tubes, processed within 24 hours, and PBMCs were isolated by density gradient centrifugation. PBMCs intended for TCR sequencing were cryopreserved in liquid nitrogen and were subsequently thawed in a 37 degrees C water bath. The sorted or isolated CD4+, CD8+ and CD8+ TEMRA cells reached a purity of at least 90%.

For CDR1 and CDR2, the germline V gene lists MDHEN and SYDVKM. The CDR3 contains 13 residues, cysteine and phenylalanine counted. Only the CDR3 part of the read is kept: 39 bases, read in frame from the first base. V loses 7 bases of germline sequence and J loses 6 bases, and the interval between the two ends is 15 bases. This entry belongs to a study of CD8 T cells in Susac syndrome (dated by TCRdb to the late 2010s). The study in broad terms: Repertoire sequencing was used to test whether CD8+ T cell activation and differentiation in Susac syndrome was antigen driven. General findings and caveats noted by the study authors: The number of individuals in the TCR sequencing and HLA analysis was recognized as being relatively small.

RNA was extracted using the RNeasy kit, and about 0.45 to 1 ug of the RNA was reverse transcribed with random hexamers. TCR beta CDR3 regions were amplified with the immunoSEQ multiplex PCR assay covering 54 Vbeta and 13 Jbeta segments. PCR amplification bias was corrected by using a synthetic template baseline for primer optimization and computational correction. The original pipeline was this. Only productive sequences were kept, with reads annotated to V, D and J genes according to IMGT and analyzed in immunoSEQ Analyzer. Clonality was computed as one minus Shannon entropy normalized by log2 of the number of productive unique sequences. For each patient and control, public and private clones were evaluated among the 100 most prevalent clones. Clones were defined as Susac-specific if absent from the healthy and MS cohorts, from 900 to 1,300 published viral clones and from other ImmuneACCESS disease sequences. TCRdb trimmed public reads at Q25 via fastp, called clones via MiXCR and kept in-frame beta chains. One record per CDR3 amino acid sequence lists the most common genes and DNA. TCRdb, not the authors, supplied the V and J calls. The sample table records roughly 180,000 distinct CDR3 sequences; roughly 92% of these occur just once. The ten most abundant clones make up 0.09% to 0.1% of the sample.

The chain is assembled from TRBV28 and TRBJ2-5; TRBD2 is a weak D gene call, 5 bases matching. Source material: CD4+ T cells from PBMCs. The receptor was isolated from a human donor with multiple sclerosis. This receptor has the CDR3 CASNQDFLKTQYF. At the DNA level, the sequence is TGTGCCAGCAACCAGGACTTCCTCAAGACCCAGTACTTC.